The 16 T cell receptor beta chains given below trace back to one sample, sequenced in a study of STAT5B mutations in CD4+ large granular lymphocyte leukemia. Data came from immunoSEQ multiplex PCR; TCRdb stores just in-frame clones and leaves some out. Counted here are approximately 30,000 clones, over 60% occurring once; the ten biggest clones make up roughly 7%. The material sequenced was CD4+ T cells from blood buffy coats. The source is a human donor in good health.

The rearrangement links TRBV7-2 to TRBJ2-5; tentative D call: TRBD2 (6 bases). This CDR3 has 14 residues. The V end lost 6 bases, the J end lost 2 bases, and 13 bases lay between the germline ends. Germline-derived CDR1 and CDR2 are SGHTA and FQGNSA. DNA of the CDR3: TGTGCCAGCAGTTACCCGGGAGAGCAAGAGACCCAGTACTTC. Translation: CASSYPGEQETQYF.

The chain links TRBV6-6 to TRBJ2-5; D perhaps matches TRBD2 (5 bases). CDR1 and CDR2 (germline): MNHNY, SVGAGI (reference sequence). V lost 6 bases to trimming and J lost 1 base, with 15 bases between them. The CDR3 is made up of 15 amino acids. In nucleotides, the CDR3 is TGTGCCAGCAGCCCCCCCCGAGGACTCCAAGAGACCCAGTACTTC. Residues: CASSPPRGLQETQYF.

The V call is TRBV7-2, the J call TRBJ1-4; no clear D. V lost 1 base, J lost 4 bases, and 10 bases lay in between. The CDR3 sequence is 15 residues long. CDR1 is SGHTA and CDR2 is FQGNSA in the germline V gene. CDR3 protein: CASSLGGQRNEKLFF. CDR3 nucleotide sequence: TGTGCCAGCAGCTTAGGAGGGCAGCGTAATGAAAAACTGTTTTTT. Full variable domain (outside the CDR3, taken from reference TRBV7-2 and TRBJ1-4): GAGVSQSPSNKVTEKGKDVELRCDPISGHTALYWYRQSLGQGLEFLIYFQGNSAPDKSGLPSDRFSAERTGGSVSTLTIQRTQQEDSAVYLCASSLGGQRNEKLFFGSGTQLSVL.

The chain carries TRBV5-6 and TRBJ2-1; 11 bases fit TRBD1. The CDR3 is 17 amino acids. J was trimmed by 7 bases and V by 4 bases; bases with no gene match: 13. The germline V gene has CDR1 SGHDT and CDR2 YYEEEE. The CDR3 sequence: CASSPPPGQGGMNEQFF. CDR3 sequence (DNA): TGTGCCAGCAGCCCTCCCCCGGGACAGGGGGGAATGAATGAGCAGTTCTTC.

This clone was detected only a few times. The gene calls are TRBV4-1 and TRBJ1-2; D is possibly TRBD1 (6 bases). Germline lookup yields CDR1 MGHRA and CDR2 YSYEKL. Trimming cost V 2 bases and J 3 bases, with 10 bases left between them. The CDR3 spans 14 residues. CDR3 nucleotides: TGCGCCAGCAGCCAAATCCAGGGGTACTATGGCTACACCTTC. It specifies CASSQIQGYYGYTF.

The V and J genes are TRBV25-1 and TRBJ2-2; tentatively, D is TRBD2 (6 bases). The CDR3 spans 17 residues. The V gene lost 4 bases and the J gene lost 4 bases, with 19 bases spanning the gap. From germline, CDR1 is MGHDK and CDR2 SYGVNS. CDR3: CASSAPLGGKGTGELFF. The DNA for the CDR3 is TGTGCCAGCAGTGCTCCCCTGGGGGGAAAGGGCACCGGGGAGCTGTTTTTT.

The chain is built from TRBV19 and TRBJ2-7; weak D call: TRBD1 (6 bases). V lost 3 bases and J lost 2, with 14 bases in between. Germline CDR1 reads LNHDA; CDR2 reads SQIVND (reference sequence). The CDR3 contains 15 residues. CDR3: CASSIGAGQPYEQYF. The CDR3 DNA reads as TGTGCCAGTAGTATCGGGGCCGGACAGCCCTACGAGCAGTACTTC.

The chain has TRBV6-6 and TRBJ2-7; maybe TRBD2 (5 bases). The CDR3 sequence is 15 residues long. Trimming left V 6 bases short and J 5 bases short, with 20 bases between. Germline-derived CDR1 and CDR2 are MNHNY and SVGAGI (reference sequence). CDR3 residues: CASSPSLSRGNEQYF. CDR3 nucleotide sequence: TGTGCCAGCAGCCCTTCTCTTTCGCGAGGGAACGAGCAGTACTTC.

This chain links TRBV5-5 with TRBJ1-2; D not certain. Trimming pared 1 base from V and 3 bases from J, leaving 10 bases between. CDR1 is SGHKS, CDR2 YYEKEE, per germline (reference sequence). The CDR3 runs 14 residues. The CDR3 region has the DNA TGTGCCAGCAGCTTGCGAAACACCGACTATGGCTACACCTTC. Amino acids: CASSLRNTDYGYTF.

The chain carries TRBV5-1 and TRBJ2-3; possibly TRBD1 or TRBD2 for D (5 bases each). This CDR3 region has 13 residues. From germline, CDR1 is SGHRS and CDR2 YFSETQ. Trimming left V 0 bases short and J 9 bases short, with 11 bases between. In DNA form, the CDR3 reads TGCGCCAGCAGCTTGGATGGGGGTGGGACGCAGTATTTT. Translating gives CASSLDGGGTQYF.

The V and J genes are TRBV5-1 and TRBJ2-7; tentative D call: TRBD2 (6 bases). The CDR3 extends over 16 amino acids. With 0 bases removed from V and 1 base from J, the gap between germline ends came to 14 bases. CDR1 and CDR2 from the germline V gene are SGHRS and YFSETQ. CDR3 bases: TGCGCCAGCAGCTTGGATCGGGTTCGGGAGTCCTACGAGCAGTACTTC. It codes for CASSLDRVRESYEQYF.

The chain combines TRBV7-2 with TRBJ2-5; D is possibly TRBD1 (5 bases). This CDR3 is built from 15 residues. CDR1 and CDR2 (germline): SGHTA, FQGNSA. Trimming removed 1 base at V and 5 bases at J, with 14 bases between. CDR3 loop: CASSLVLRSGETQYF. DNA of the CDR3: TGTGCCAGCAGCTTAGTCTTAAGGTCAGGGGAGACCCAGTACTTC.

The chain uses TRBV29-1 and TRBJ2-5, with 8 bases matching TRBD1. Germline V CDR1 and CDR2: SQVTM, ANQGSEA. There are 14 residues in the CDR3. The J segment lost 4 bases and the V segment lost 6 bases, leaving 10 bases of the junction unmatched. Here the CDR3 DNA reads TGCAGCGTGCGAAGACAGGGGCCGACAGAGACCCAGTACTTC. Protein sequence: CSVRRQGPTETQYF.

The chain couples TRBV6-4 to TRBJ2-2, with unresolved D. Germline V lookup: CDR1 MRHNA, CDR2 SNTAGT. CDR3 size: 13 residues. Between the trimmed V and J ends, which lost 5 bases and 5 bases, there was a span of 9 bases. The CDR3 sequence is CASSSERTGELFF. The CDR3 DNA reads TGTGCCAGCAGTTCGGAGCGAACCGGGGAGCTGTTTTTT.

The rearrangement links TRBV15 to TRBJ1-1; D remains unclear. This CDR3 comprises 13 residues. The ends were cut back, 0 bases at V and 4 bases at J, with 6 bases in the middle. CDR1 and CDR2 from the germline V gene are LNHNV and YYDKDF (reference sequence). The CDR3 DNA follows: TGTGCCACCAGCAGAGAAGGGTTCACTGAAGCTTTCTTT. It codes for CATSREGFTEAFF.

CDR3 bases: TGTGCCTCCGGACTGGGATCAGATACGCAGTATTTT. The encoded protein is CASGLGSDTQYF. The chain has TRBV10-3 and TRBJ2-3; D is perhaps TRBD2 (5 bases). CDR1 ENHRY and CDR2 SYGVKD come from the germline V gene. This CDR3 contains 12 residues. Trimming removed 11 bases from V and 4 bases from J, with 13 bases in between.